This is a list of T cell receptor beta chains from one sample in a study of blood T cell repertoires in COVID-19. The protocol was immunoSEQ multiplex PCR, while the TCRdb copy is restricted to in-frame clones and leaves out a portion. The sample contains hundreds of thousands of clones, roughly nine tenths of which appear only once. Sequencing was done on a sample of peripheral blood. These receptors were collected from a woman under 30 who had recovered from COVID-19. The CDR3 runs from the conserved cysteine through the conserved F or W. Each record gives: V gene, clone size, J gene, D gene, CDR3 DNA, CDR3 protein. A D gene is named only where the DNA matches it firmly. Size is omitted from some rows. Given values are once, few, many or a class for expanded clones.

>TRBV9|NA|TRBJ2-3|NA
TGTGCCAGCAGCGTAGAAGGGACTGCTGGGGTTACGCAGTATTTT
CASSVEGTAGVTQYF
>TRBV23-1|NA|TRBJ1-2|NA
TGCGCCAGCACTACAGATATACTAGATGGCTACACCTTC
CASTTDILDGYTF
>TRBV5-4|NA|TRBJ2-3|NA
TGTGCCAGCAGCTCAGAGGACTTCACAGATACGCAGTATTTT
CASSSEDFTDTQYF
>TRBV4-3|NA|TRBJ1-1|NA
TGCGCCAGCAGCCAAGAGTCCCTACAGGGCGCTGAAGCTTTCTTT
CASSQESLQGAEAFF
>TRBV27|NA|TRBJ2-6|NA
TGTGCCAGCAGTTTTTGGGGGGCTGGGGCCAACGTCCTGACTTTC
CASSFWGAGANVLTF
>TRBV18|NA|TRBJ2-2|TRBD1
TGTGCCAGCTCACCATACGGGACAGCGAACACCGGGGAGCTGTTTTTT
CASSPYGTANTGELFF
>TRBV4-3|NA|TRBJ1-2|TRBD1
TGCGCCAGCAGCCAGTACGGGACAGCTAACTATGGCTACACCTTC
CASSQYGTANYGYTF
>TRBV7-9|NA|TRBJ2-7|NA
TGTGCCAGCAGCTTAATTGTGACGGGTGCCTACGAGCAGTACTTC
CASSLIVTGAYEQYF
>TRBV27|NA|TRBJ2-7|TRBD1
TGTGCCAGTAGCCCAGGGGGCTCCTACGAGCAGTACTTC
CASSPGGSYEQYF
>TRBV9|few|TRBJ2-7|NA
TGTGCCAGCAGCGTAGAGGGACTGGGCTTCTACGAGCAGTACTTC
CASSVEGLGFYEQYF
>TRBV27|NA|TRBJ1-5|TRBD1
TGTGCCAGCAGCTGGGGGACAGGGGGTCAGCCCCAGCATTTT
CASSWGTGGQPQHF
>TRBV5-6|once|TRBJ2-1|TRBD1
TGTGCCAGCAGCTTGGGGGGACAGAAGGATTTCTTC
CASSLGGQKDFF
>TRBV14|NA|TRBJ2-7|NA
TGTGCCAGCAGCCAGCAGGGGACCCTCGAGCAGTACTTC
CASSQQGTLEQYF
>TRBV11-2|NA|TRBJ2-1|TRBD2
TGTGCCAGCAGCTTTCTAGCGGGAGTAGGCAATGAGCAGTTCTTC
CASSFLAGVGNEQFF
>TRBV10-3|many|TRBJ2-1|TRBD2
TGTGCCATCAGAGGCGGGGGGAACAATGAGCAGTTCTTC
CAIRGGGNNEQFF
>TRBV6-5|NA|TRBJ1-2|NA
TGTGCCAGCAGTTATGGTCCAGAAAGTAACTATGGCTACACCTTC
CASSYGPESNYGYTF
>TRBV7-9|NA|TRBJ1-5|TRBD1
TGTGCCAGCAGCTTAGGACAGGGGGCTCGCAATCAGCCCCAGCATTTT
CASSLGQGARNQPQHF
>TRBV12-3/TRBV12-4|NA|TRBJ1-1|NA
TGTGCCAGCAGTTTAGACCGGGGCACTGAAGCTTTCTTT
CASSLDRGTEAFF
>TRBV7-2|NA|TRBJ2-2|NA
TGTGCCAGCATCCTACTGGTTAACACCGGGGAGCTGTTTTTT
CASILLVNTGELFF
>TRBV19|NA|TRBJ2-7|TRBD2
TGTGCCAGTAGTATGGGACTAGCGGGCTACGAGCAGTACTTC
CASSMGLAGYEQYF
>TRBV30|NA|TRBJ1-1|NA
TGTGCCCGTCTGACAGAACGTGGGGTAGAGACTGAAGCTTTCTTT
CARLTERGVETEAFF
>TRBV5-4|NA|TRBJ2-3|TRBD2
TGTGCCAGCAGCAACCCCAAGCGGGAGGGCACAGATACGCAGTATTTT
CASSNPKREGTDTQYF
>TRBV10-3|NA|TRBJ1-1|NA
TGTGCCATCTCGGGAATCGGGGTCAAGAACACTGAAGCTTTCTTT
CAISGIGVKNTEAFF
>TRBV19|NA|TRBJ2-3|TRBD2
TGTGCCAGTAGTGTTGGGACTAGCGGGACCACAGATACGCAGTATTTT
CASSVGTSGTTDTQYF
>TRBV15|NA|TRBJ1-4|NA
TGTGCCACCAGCAGAGATGCCGCCGGGGGTTATGAAAAACTGTTTTTT
CATSRDAAGGYEKLFF
>TRBV4-2|NA|TRBJ2-1|TRBD2
TGTGCCAGCAGCCCGAAGGATGGTGGCGGGAGCGAAAATGAGCAGTTCTTC
CASSPKDGGGSENEQFF
>TRBV3-1/TRBV3-2|NA|TRBJ1-5|NA
TGTGCCAGCAGCTCGGAGTTTGACGGCAATCAGCCCCAGCATTTT
CASSSEFDGNQPQHF
>TRBV3-1/TRBV3-2|NA|TRBJ2-7|TRBD2
TGTGCCAGCAGCCGAACTCCTAGCGGGAGGGACGAGCAGTACTTC
CASSRTPSGRDEQYF
>TRBV19|NA|TRBJ1-2|NA
TGTGCCAGTAGTCCCGACTTAGGGAGCTATGGCTACACCTTC
CASSPDLGSYGYTF
>TRBV4-1|NA|TRBJ1-2|NA
TGCGCCAGCAGCCAGTGGAGGCCAGAAGGGATCGCTAACTATGGCTACACCTTC
CASSQWRPEGIANYGYTF
>TRBV7-3|NA|TRBJ2-7|NA
TGTGCCAGCAGCTTAGAAGACGCGACAAACTACGAGCAGTACTTC
CASSLEDATNYEQYF
>TRBV25-1|NA|TRBJ2-3|TRBD2
TGTGCCAGCAGTGAATTCGGACTAGCGGGACTCACAGATACGCAGTATTTT
CASSEFGLAGLTDTQYF
>TRBV6-5|NA|TRBJ2-7|TRBD2
TGTGCCAGCAGTTACTCGAAACTAGCGGGAGAGTACGAGCAGTACTTC
CASSYSKLAGEYEQYF
>TRBV1|NA|TRBJ2-4|NA
TGCACCAGCAGCCAAGTTCAGAAAATAGCCAAAAACATTCAGTACTTC
CTSSQVQKIAKNIQYF
>TRBV6-2/TRBV6-3|NA|TRBJ2-7|NA
TGTGCCAGCAGTTACCGTTCAGACTACGAGCAGTACTTC
CASSYRSDYEQYF
>TRBV18|NA|TRBJ1-2|NA
TGTGCCAGCTCACCACTCTTCAACACAGGTTTTAACTATGGCTACACCTTC
CASSPLFNTGFNYGYTF
>TRBV7-3|NA|TRBJ2-1|NA
TGTGCCAGCAGCTTAAACCCCGCGGGACCCTACAATGAGCAGTTCTTC
CASSLNPAGPYNEQFF
>TRBV14|once|TRBJ1-1|NA
TGTGCCAGCAGCCACCCCTCACTAGACATAGAAGCTTTCTTT
CASSHPSLDIEAFF
>TRBV6-2/TRBV6-3|few|TRBJ2-7|NA
TGTGCCAGCAGTTATAACGGAGCGAGCTACGAGCAGTACTTC
CASSYNGASYEQYF
>TRBV28|NA|TRBJ1-3|NA
TGTGCCAGCAGTTGGAGGGCTGGAAACACCATATATTTT
CASSWRAGNTIYF
>TRBV19|NA|TRBJ1-1|NA
TGTGCCAGTAGTATTGGAGTAGGGGCGTTTAAAAGTTATCCCATGAACACTGAAGCTTTCTTT
CASSIGVGAFKSYPMNTEAFF
>TRBV9|NA|TRBJ2-3|TRBD2
TGTGCCAGCAGCCCGGGAGGGCTAGCGGGCACAGATACGCAGTATTTT
CASSPGGLAGTDTQYF
>TRBV20-1|once|TRBJ2-1|NA
TGCAGTGCTACTGATACTAGAATCTCCTACAATGAGCAGTTCTTC
CSATDTRISYNEQFF
>TRBV7-7|NA|TRBJ2-3|NA
TGTGCCAGCAGCCCAGGGCGGTTAGGCACAGATACGCAGTATTTT
CASSPGRLGTDTQYF
>TRBV5-4|NA|TRBJ2-7|TRBD1
TGTGCCAGCAGTCCCGGGACAGGTCTCGGCTACGAGCAGTACTTC
CASSPGTGLGYEQYF
>TRBV12-5|few|TRBJ2-1|TRBD2
TGTGCTAGTGCAAGCGGGGGTAGCTCCTACAATGAGCAGTTCTTC
CASASGGSSYNEQFF
>TRBV5-6|NA|TRBJ2-6|TRBD1
TGTGCCAGCAGCTCTGGCCCTACAGGGGGGTTTTCTGGGGCCAACGTCCTGACTTTC
CASSSGPTGGFSGANVLTF
>TRBV30|once|TRBJ1-2|TRBD1
TGTGCCTCAACTACAGGGGCGGTTGGCTACACCTTC
CASTTGAVGYTF
>TRBV6-1|NA|TRBJ1-5|TRBD1
TGTGCCAGCAGAGAACCGACAGGGCCTTATAGCAATCAGCCCCAGCATTTT
CASREPTGPYSNQPQHF
>TRBV19|once|TRBJ2-3|TRBD2
TGTGCCAGTAGTACGACTAGCGGGAGTATAGATACGCAGTATTTT
CASSTTSGSIDTQYF
>TRBV19|once|TRBJ2-6|TRBD1
TGTGCCAGTAAAAGACAGGGAAGTGGGGCCAACGTCCTGACTTTC
CASKRQGSGANVLTF
>TRBV28|once|TRBJ1-5|TRBD1
TGTGCCAGCACCGGGACAGAGTATAGCAATCAGCCCCAGCATTTT
CASTGTEYSNQPQHF
>TRBV3-1/TRBV3-2|NA|TRBJ2-3|NA
TGTGCCAGCAGCCCTGGGCAGGACTCGGCGGCGCAGTATTTT
CASSPGQDSAAQYF